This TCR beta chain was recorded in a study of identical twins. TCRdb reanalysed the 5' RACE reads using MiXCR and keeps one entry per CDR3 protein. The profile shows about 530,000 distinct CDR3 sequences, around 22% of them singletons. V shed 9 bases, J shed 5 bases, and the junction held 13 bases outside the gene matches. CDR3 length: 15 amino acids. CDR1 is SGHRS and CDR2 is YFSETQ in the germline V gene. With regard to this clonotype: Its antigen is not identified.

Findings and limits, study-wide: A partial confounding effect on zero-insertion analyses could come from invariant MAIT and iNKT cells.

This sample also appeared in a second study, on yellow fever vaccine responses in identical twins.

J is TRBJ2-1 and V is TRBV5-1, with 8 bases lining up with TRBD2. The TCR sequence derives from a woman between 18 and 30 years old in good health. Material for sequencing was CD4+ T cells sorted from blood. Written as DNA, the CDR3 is TGCGCCACCTCACCGGGGGGGGGCAGCAACAATGAGCAGTTCTTC. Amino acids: CATSPGGGSNNEQFF.